Presented here are 29 T cell receptor beta chains from one specimen sequenced in a study of blood T cell repertoires in COVID-19. Here immunoSEQ multiplex PCR was the method, and the copy in TCRdb shows in-frame clones only, minus some. The sample records around 210,000 clones, roughly 80% being singletons. The sample consisted of peripheral blood. These receptors originate from a woman aged 70 to 79 with acute or convalescent COVID-19.

J is TRBJ2-1 and V is TRBV28; 10 bases are shared with TRBD2. CDR1 and CDR2 from the germline V gene are MDHEN and SYDVKM. The CDR3 spans 15 residues. V lost 7 bases to trimming and J lost 3 bases; unmatched junction nucleotides: 6. CDR3 nucleotides: TGTGCCAGCAACCAAAGGACTAGCGGCTACAATGAGCAGTTCTTC. Translating it yields CASNQRTSGYNEQFF.

The chain joins TRBV7-2 to TRBJ2-7; 13 bases agree with TRBD2. The trim removed 5 bases at V and 6 bases at J, leaving 7 bases unmatched. This CDR3 comprises 15 residues. Germline assignment: CDR1 SGHTA and CDR2 FQGNSA. The CDR3 region is CASSPSGTSGAEQYF. CDR3 in DNA: TGTGCCAGCAGCCCTTCCGGGACTAGCGGGGCCGAGCAGTACTTC.

This clone appeared a single time. The chain recombines TRBV7-8 with TRBJ2-2; 14 bases map to TRBD2. Germline assignment: CDR1 SGHVS and CDR2 FQNEAQ. V was clipped by 0 bases and J by 6 bases; unmatched bases: 6. This CDR3 comprises 18 residues. CDR3 loop: CASSLAGTSGSVAGELFF. The DNA for the CDR3 is TGTGCCAGCAGCTTAGCCGGGACTAGCGGGAGCGTTGCCGGGGAGCTGTTTTTT.

V gene TRBV25-1 combines with J gene TRBJ1-2; 12 bases line up with TRBD1. Germline V gene lookup returns CDR1 MGHDK and CDR2 SYGVNS. CDR3 length: 12 residues. The trim removed 7 bases at V and 8 bases at J, leaving 2 bases unmatched. CDR3 sequence: CASTGTGGGYTF. The CDR3 DNA is TGTGCCAGCACCGGGACAGGGGGCGGCTACACCTTC.

The chain couples TRBV19 to TRBJ2-1; D uncertain. There are 14 residues in the CDR3. V was clipped by 3 bases and J by 2 bases, with 8 bases between them. CDR1 and CDR2 (germline): LNHDA, SQIVND (reference sequence). CDR3 loop: CASSMGDTYNEQFF. CDR3 DNA: TGTGCCAGTAGTATGGGTGACACCTACAATGAGCAGTTCTTC.

The chain couples TRBV29-1 to TRBJ2-3; 9 nucleotides align to TRBD2. Germline trimming cut 6 bases from V and 5 bases from J; bases unmatched to any gene: 9. Germline CDR1 and CDR2: SQVTM and ANQGSEA. This CDR3 is built from 14 residues. CDR3 DNA sequence: TGCAGCGTCGTAAGGGGACTAGCAGGAGATACGCAGTATTTT. This translates into CSVVRGLAGDTQYF.

This clone was found a few times. J is TRBJ1-5 and V is TRBV12-3 or TRBV12-4; no clear D. This CDR3 is built from 12 residues. V dropped 4 bases and J dropped 5 bases, with 6 bases sitting between them. The CDR3, as DNA: TGTGCCAGCAGTTACGGAGATCAGCCCCAGCATTTT. Its protein is CASSYGDQPQHF.

This clone was seen a single time. The rearrangement links TRBV7-6 to TRBJ2-7; 10 positions agree with TRBD1. The CDR3 runs to 18 residues. Per germline, CDR1 SGHVS and CDR2 FNYEAQ. V shed 5 bases and J 2 bases; nucleotides not matched to a gene: 15. As DNA, the CDR3 is TGTGCCAGCAGCCTACTTTTTTCCGGGACAGGGGAACCCTACGAGCAGTACTTC. Amino acid sequence: CASSLLFSGTGEPYEQYF.

The genes are TRBV4-2 and TRBJ2-3, with 13 bases matching TRBD2. This CDR3 has 17 residues. V trimming: 1 base; J trimming: 5 bases; junction bases outside the gene matches: 6. Germline CDR1 reads LGHNA; CDR2 reads YNFKEQ. CDR3 loop: CASSQVGTSGTGDTQYF. Written as DNA, the CDR3 is TGTGCCAGCAGCCAAGTAGGGACTAGCGGGACGGGAGATACGCAGTATTTT.

This clone was counted a single time. The V and J genes are TRBV6-1 and TRBJ2-7; 9 nucleotides agree with TRBD2. With V trimmed by 0 bases and J by 3 bases, 6 bases remained unmatched. Looked up from germline, CDR1 is MNHNS and CDR2 is SASEGT. CDR3 length: 16 amino acids. This CDR3 is CASSEARRTSDYEQYF. DNA of the CDR3: TGTGCCAGCAGTGAAGCGCGTAGGACTAGCGACTACGAGCAGTACTTC.

This clone has only one observation. V gene TRBV3-1 (or the pseudogene TRBV3-2) combines with J gene TRBJ1-5; tentatively, D is TRBD1 (6 bases). The CDR3 length is 14 residues. The V gene's germline CDR1 is LGHDT and CDR2 YNNKEL (reference sequence). The V end was cut by 3 bases, the J end by 2 bases, with 8 bases between. Here the CDR3 DNA reads TGTGCCAGCAGCCACAGGGGCGGCAATCAGCCCCAGCATTTT. It is translated as CASSHRGGNQPQHF.

Only a few counts were recorded for this clone. This chain uses TRBV2 with TRBJ1-5; D is perhaps TRBD1 (6 bases). The germline CDR1 and CDR2 sequences are SNHLY and FYNNEI. The germline V and J ends were trimmed by 2 bases and 6 bases, with 14 bases remaining between them. The CDR3 loop spans 15 amino acids. The CDR3 spells CASSESTGTSQPQHF. The CDR3 DNA reads TGTGCCAGCAGTGAATCCACAGGGACGAGTCAGCCCCAGCATTTT.

This rearrangement joins TRBV2 to TRBJ2-5, with D tentatively TRBD1 (6 bases). In germline, CDR1 is SNHLY, CDR2 FYNNEI. V lost 7 bases, J lost 1 base, and 7 bases lay in between. The CDR3 has 12 amino acids. The CDR3: CASNRAQETQYF. The CDR3 DNA follows: TGTGCCAGCAACAGGGCCCAAGAGACCCAGTACTTC.

The chain recombines TRBV20-1 with TRBJ2-1; TRBD2 agrees at 11 bases. The germline V gene encodes CDR1 DFQATT and CDR2 SNEGSKA (reference sequence). The CDR3 loop spans 14 amino acids. Trimming removed 3 bases from V and 4 bases from J; junction bases left unmatched: 2. The CDR3 protein is CSASIAGGYNEQFF. The DNA of the CDR3 is TGCAGTGCTAGTATAGCGGGAGGGTACAATGAGCAGTTCTTC.

This sequence joins TRBV11-1 and TRBJ1-1; 7 bases agree with TRBD1. V lost 3 bases, J lost 7 bases, and 8 bases stayed unmatched. The germline CDR1 and CDR2 sequences are SGHAT and FQDESV (reference sequence). The length of the CDR3 is 14 residues. The CDR3 coding sequence is TGTGCCAGCAGCTTCTACACAGGGGAAGTTGAAGCTTTCTTT. Protein: CASSFYTGEVEAFF.

A note on this clone: The junction departs from germline at one end; a sequencing error may be responsible. This sequence joins TRBV2 and TRBJ1-2; unclear D gene. The length of the CDR3 is 13 residues. Germline CDR1 SNHLY, CDR2 FYNNEI. The CDR3 region is CASTRSSQIGEAF. DNA for the CDR3: TGTGCCAGCACCCGAAGTAGCCAGATCGGAGAGGCTTTC.

The table lists this clone with a few counts. The CDR3: CSAQGGNAQYF. The DNA for the CDR3 is TGCAGTGCCCAGGGGGGCAATGCGCAGTATTTT. This sequence joins TRBV20-1 and TRBJ2-3; tentatively, D is TRBD1 (7 bases). Trimming pared 6 bases from V and 10 bases from J, leaving 14 bases between. Germline CDR1 is DFQATT and CDR2 is SNEGSKA (reference sequence). The CDR3 is 11 residues long.

The rearrangement joins TRBV18 to TRBJ2-2; 12 bases line up with TRBD2. With V trimmed by 3 bases and J by 4 bases, 6 bases remained unmatched. The CDR3 covers 17 residues. In germline, CDR1 is KGHSH, CDR2 LQKENI. DNA of the CDR3: TGTGCCAGCTCACCCACGACTAGCGGGAGTGGCACCGGGGAGCTGTTTTTT. It yields the protein CASSPTTSGSGTGELFF.

This chain joins TRBV6-1 and TRBJ2-1; maybe TRBD1 (6 bases). The CDR3 consists of 13 residues. Trimming removed 2 bases at V and 6 bases at J, with 8 bases between. Looked up from germline, CDR1 is MNHNS and CDR2 is SASEGT. DNA of the CDR3: TGTGCCAGCAGTGAATTACAGGGCAATGAGCAGTTCTTC. Translating it yields CASSELQGNEQFF.

The genes are TRBV27 and TRBJ2-2; 8 nucleotides agree with TRBD1. The length of the CDR3 is 15 residues. Losses at the gene ends were 3 bases for V and 4 bases for J; bases not matched to a gene: 4. Germline V lookup: CDR1 MNHEY, CDR2 SMNVEV (reference sequence). CDR3 bases: TGTGCCAGCAGTTTTCAGGGGGCCGGCACCGGGGAGCTGTTTTTT. Encoded protein: CASSFQGAGTGELFF.

The chain carries TRBV9 and TRBJ2-3, with 12 bases that match TRBD2. In germline, CDR1 is SGDLS, CDR2 YYNGEE. V trimming: 0 bases; J trimming: 5 bases; junction bases outside the gene matches: 7. This CDR3 is 17 amino acids long. The CDR3 nucleotides are TGTGCCAGCAGCGTAGGGCTAGCGGGAGGGCCGGTAGATACGCAGTATTTT. Protein: CASSVGLAGGPVDTQYF.

V gene TRBV5-1 combines with J gene TRBJ2-3; 7 nucleotides line up with TRBD1. The junction had 11 bases not matched to a gene; V was cut back by 5 bases and J by 5 bases. The germline V gene encodes CDR1 SGHRS and CDR2 YFSETQ. This CDR3 has 15 amino acids. Here the CDR3 DNA reads TGCGCCAGCAGGACCGGGACAGAGAGGGGAGATACGCAGTATTTT. Translating it yields CASRTGTERGDTQYF.

This chain joins TRBV7-9 and TRBJ2-2; D possibly corresponds to TRBD2 (5 bases). Per the germline V gene, CDR1 is SEHNR and CDR2 is FQNEAQ (reference sequence). Trimming cost V 5 bases and J 7 bases, with 11 bases left between them. The CDR3 is 13 amino acids. This CDR3 is CASSLGRGGELFF. The CDR3 nucleotides are TGTGCCAGCAGCCTCGGACGGGGCGGGGAGCTGTTTTTT. The variable domain in full, completed from reference TRBV7-9 and TRBJ2-2, reads DTGVSQNPRHKITKRGQNVTFRCDPISEHNRLYWYRQTLGQGPEFLTYFQNEAQLEKSRLLSDRFSAERPKGSFSTLEIQRTEQGDSAMYLCASSLGRGGELFFGEGSRLTVL.

The J gene is TRBJ1-2, the V gene TRBV14; the match to TRBD1 covers 11 bases. J gave up 3 bases and V 3 bases, and 6 bases lay outside the gene matches. The CDR3 totals 16 residues. Germline CDR1 reads SGHDN; CDR2 reads FVKESK. The CDR3 loop reads CASSQDRGRGDYGYTF. Here the CDR3 DNA reads TGTGCCAGCAGCCAGGACAGGGGGCGTGGGGACTATGGCTACACCTTC.

The DNA of the CDR3 is TGTGCCACCCTGGGACAGGCGAACACCGGGGAGCTGTTTTTT. It translates to CATLGQANTGELFF. This sequence joins TRBV10-3 and TRBJ2-2; 8 positions match TRBD1. Trimming cost V 10 bases and J 0 bases; bases outside gene matches: 4. The CDR3 covers 14 residues. Germline assignment: CDR1 ENHRY and CDR2 SYGVKD.

This chain links TRBV2 with TRBJ1-1; 7 nucleotides match TRBD1. The CDR3 loop spans 14 amino acids. The V gene end was trimmed by 6 bases and the J gene end by 4 bases; junction bases not matched to a gene: 8. Germline-derived CDR1 and CDR2 are SNHLY and FYNNEI. The CDR3 nucleotides are TGTGCCAGCAGCGCCGGGACAGTTTCCACTGAAGCTTTCTTT. It yields the protein CASSAGTVSTEAFF. The entire variable domain, with the rest obtained from reference TRBV2 and TRBJ1-1, is as follows: EPEVTQTPSHQVTQMGQEVILRCVPISNHLYFYWYRQILGQKVEFLVSFYNNEISEKSEIFDDQFSVERPDGSNFTLKIRSTKLEDSAMYFCASSAGTVSTEAFFGQGTRLTVV.

A single count supports this clone. The rearrangement joins TRBV28 to TRBJ1-4; 7 bases fit TRBD1. Germline V gene sequence: CDR1 MDHEN, CDR2 SYDVKM. The CDR3 is made up of 15 amino acids. With V trimmed by 7 bases and J by 8 bases, 13 bases remained unmatched. The CDR3 sequence is CASTPRRGQREKLFF. CDR3 in DNA: TGTGCCAGCACCCCCCGGAGGGGGCAGAGAGAAAAACTGTTTTTT.

The chain employs TRBV18 and TRBJ2-7, with 8 bases aligning to TRBD1. V gave up 5 bases and J gave up 0 bases; unmatched junction bases: 3. The CDR3 contains 14 residues. Germline values: CDR1 KGHSH, CDR2 LQKENI. CDR3 amino acids: CASSFGTGSYEQYF. CDR3 nucleotides: TGTGCCAGCTCATTCGGGACAGGCTCCTACGAGCAGTACTTC.

This clone was observed a single time. This chain uses TRBV7-2 with TRBJ1-2, with D possibly being TRBD1 (6 bases). Germline CDR1 reads SGHTA; CDR2 reads FQGNSA. With 2 bases removed from V and 3 bases from J, the gap between germline ends came to 16 bases. CDR3 length equals 16 residues. In DNA, the CDR3 is TGTGCCAGCAGCTTAAACGGTCAGACAGGCGACTATGGCTACACCTTC. Protein sequence: CASSLNGQTGDYGYTF.